One and the same sample provided the 23 T cell receptor beta chains below, sequenced in a study of OX40 agonist ivuxolimab in advanced cancers. Assay: immunoSEQ multiplex PCR; the TCRdb copy retains only in-frame clones and omits some. This table holds some 50,000 clones, 87% found once. Sequenced material: CD4+ or CD8+ T cells sorted from blood, taken in a trial of the OX40 agonist ivuxolimab. The receptors were gathered from an adult with an advanced solid tumor such as melanoma, head and neck, liver or kidney cancer.

V gene TRBV10-1 combines with J gene TRBJ1-4; 7 bases are a match to TRBD1. The J segment lost 0 bases and the V segment lost 3 bases, leaving 1 base of the junction unmatched. The CDR3 consists of 15 residues. CDR1 is WNHNN, CDR2 SYGVQD, per germline (reference sequence). The CDR3 nucleotides read TGCGCCAGCAGTGACACAGGGGCAACTAATGAAAAACTGTTTTTT. Its protein is CASSDTGATNEKLFF.

Of note for this clone: A junction boundary mismatches the germline segment, possibly from a read error. As DNA, the CDR3 is TGTGCCAGCAGCCGTACCTCACCGGACAGGGAAAATTTT. Its protein product is CASSRTSPDRENF. The chain recombines TRBV7-2 with TRBJ2-3, with 8 bases that match TRBD1. The CDR3 runs to 13 residues. Germline CDR1 and CDR2: SGHTA and FQGNSA.

The chain has TRBV6-1 and TRBJ2-7; D may match TRBD1 or TRBD2 (5 bases each). With 0 bases removed from V and 4 bases from J, the gap between germline ends came to 19 bases. This CDR3 spans 17 amino acids. Germline assignment: CDR1 MNHNS and CDR2 SASEGT. CDR3 amino acids: CASSEARSGRAGYEQYV. The CDR3 DNA is TGTGCCAGCAGTGAAGCGCGCTCGGGGCGTGCCGGATACGAGCAGTACGTC.

The sample holds a few counts of this clone. The V call is TRBV7-9, the J call TRBJ1-4, with unresolved D. This CDR3 comprises 14 residues. Trimming took off 7 bases at V and 3 bases at J, with 12 bases between the two ends. CDR1 and CDR2 from the germline V gene are SEHNR and FQNEAQ (reference sequence). The CDR3 spells CASTQSGSNEKLFF. The CDR3 region has the DNA TGTGCCAGCACCCAGTCAGGCTCTAATGAAAAACTGTTTTTT.

This rearrangement joins TRBV23-1 to TRBJ1-2; D not certain. TRBV23-1 is an ORF, and what it does is uncertain. CDR3 size: 13 residues. V dropped 7 bases and J dropped 3 bases, with 12 bases sitting between them. The CDR3 is CASNDGRDYGYTF. CDR3 bases: TGCGCCAGCAACGACGGGAGAGACTATGGCTACACCTTC.

The chain links TRBV7-9 to TRBJ1-3; 9 bases map to TRBD1. Germline values: CDR1 SEHNR, CDR2 FQNEAQ (reference sequence). With 0 bases clipped from V and 0 bases from J, the junction kept 6 bases outside the gene matches. The CDR3 spans 18 residues. The CDR3 loop is CASSLAGTGIFSGNTIYF. Written as DNA, the CDR3 is TGTGCCAGCAGCTTAGCTGGGACAGGGATCTTCTCTGGAAACACCATATATTTT.

The chain has TRBV28 and TRBJ2-2; D not resolved. There are 12 residues in the CDR3. The germline V and J ends were trimmed by 5 bases and 7 bases, with 8 bases remaining between them. Germline V gives CDR1 MDHEN, CDR2 SYDVKM. The CDR3 DNA reads as TGTGCCAGCAGTACACGGGTCGGGGAGCTGTTTTTT. Encoded protein: CASSTRVGELFF.

The chain carries TRBV29-1 and TRBJ1-1; 8 positions match TRBD1. This CDR3 region has 14 residues. J gave up 2 bases and V 7 bases, and 9 bases lay outside the gene matches. Germline CDR1 SQVTM, CDR2 ANQGSEA. CDR3 loop: CSGRQGTKNTEAFF. The CDR3 DNA sequence: TGCAGCGGACGACAGGGGACTAAAAACACTGAAGCTTTCTTT.

The genes are TRBV6-5 and TRBJ1-2, with D unclear. CDR3 length: 13 amino acids. CDR1 is MNHEY and CDR2 is SVGAGI in the germline V gene. With 2 bases removed from V and 8 bases from J, the gap between germline ends came to 12 bases. CDR3 residues: CASSYEGAGGYTF. Here the CDR3 DNA reads TGTGCCAGCAGTTACGAAGGAGCGGGGGGCTACACCTTC.

Only one count was recorded for this clone. This chain connects TRBV9 to TRBJ2-7, with D perhaps TRBD2 (5 bases). The CDR3 has 14 residues. Germline V gene data show CDR1 as SGDLS and CDR2 as YYNGEE. The ends were cut back, 2 bases at V and 2 bases at J, with 11 bases in the middle. CDR3 loop: CASSVSSDTYEQYF. The CDR3 DNA reads TGTGCCAGCAGCGTCAGTAGCGACACCTACGAGCAGTACTTC.

V and J are TRBV28 and TRBJ2-7; D may be TRBD1 (6 bases). The V end lost 6 bases, the J end lost 10 bases, and 22 bases lay between the germline ends. The CDR3 has 14 residues. Germline-derived CDR1 and CDR2 are MDHEN and SYDVKM. The CDR3 region is CASSPPQQGSKQYF. The CDR3 coding sequence is TGTGCCAGCAGCCCCCCCCAACAGGGAAGTAAACAGTACTTC.

This chain uses TRBV7-9 with TRBJ2-1; D not certain. V dropped 2 bases and J dropped 6 bases, with 11 bases sitting between them. In germline, CDR1 is SEHNR, CDR2 FQNEAQ (reference sequence). The CDR3 sequence is 14 residues long. The CDR3 protein is CASSLRLFRNEQFF. In DNA form, the CDR3 reads TGTGCCAGCAGCTTACGCCTGTTCCGCAATGAGCAGTTCTTC.

The table lists this clone with a count of one. This sequence joins TRBV9 and TRBJ2-3, with unresolved D. CDR3 size: 14 residues. V lost 2 bases to trimming and J lost 1 base, with 8 bases between them. Germline V gene lookup returns CDR1 SGDLS and CDR2 YYNGEE. The CDR3 here is CASSVARGTDTQYF. The CDR3 nucleotides are TGTGCCAGCAGCGTGGCTAGAGGCACAGATACGCAGTATTTT.

For this clone: Other DNA sequences in this specimen translate into the identical CDR3. The V and J genes are TRBV5-1 and TRBJ2-3, with 8 bases fitting TRBD2. The CDR3 spans 13 residues. V dropped 3 bases and J dropped 4; count of bases not matched to a gene: 1. CDR1 is SGHRS and CDR2 is YFSETQ in the germline V gene. CDR3 sequence reads: CASSSLAADTQYF. The DNA for the CDR3 is TGCGCCAGCAGCTCACTAGCGGCAGATACGCAGTATTTT.

The rearrangement links TRBV2 to TRBJ1-5; D not resolved. Germline values: CDR1 SNHLY, CDR2 FYNNEI. CDR3 length: 15 amino acids. Trimming left V 3 bases short and J 2 bases short, with 11 bases between. In DNA, the CDR3 is TGTGCCAGCAGTGAGGGTATCATCGGCAATCAGCCCCAGCATTTT. It specifies CASSEGIIGNQPQHF.

This sequence joins TRBV28 and TRBJ2-2; 11 bases fit TRBD1. The germline V gene has CDR1 MDHEN and CDR2 SYDVKM. The CDR3 consists of 16 residues. V was pared by 5 bases and J by 4 bases, with 6 bases of the junction left unmatched. The CDR3 region has the DNA TGTGCCAGCAGTCTCGGGACAGGGGGATCCACCGGGGAGCTGTTTTTT. Translation gives CASSLGTGGSTGELFF.

The rearrangement joins TRBV28 to TRBJ2-7; maybe TRBD2 (5 bases). Germline loops: CDR1 MDHEN, CDR2 SYDVKM. V lost 4 bases and J lost 1, with 17 bases in between. This CDR3 comprises 16 residues. DNA of the CDR3: TGTGCCAGCAGTTCCTGGACTGTGAGGGCTTCCTACGAGCAGTACTTC. As protein: CASSSWTVRASYEQYF.

The rearrangement uses TRBV28 and TRBJ2-2, with D unresolved. The V gene's germline CDR1 is MDHEN and CDR2 SYDVKM. The V end lost 4 bases, the J end lost 4 bases, and 4 bases lay between the germline ends. The length of the CDR3 is 12 residues. The chain's CDR3 is CASSSPTGELFF. The CDR3 DNA follows: TGTGCCAGCAGTTCCCCCACCGGGGAGCTGTTTTTT.

This clone was seen a few times. The rearrangement uses TRBV5-1 and TRBJ1-5; D gene ambiguous. V lost 2 bases and J lost 1, with 10 bases in between. The CDR3 consists of 15 residues. Germline loops: CDR1 SGHRS, CDR2 YFSETQ. CDR3 nucleotides: TGCGCCAGCAGCTTTGGCTCGGGGAGCAATCAGCCCCAGCATTTT. Translated, it gives CASSFGSGSNQPQHF.

This rearrangement joins TRBV10-3 to TRBJ2-5, with TRBD2 identical over 9 bases. Losses at the gene ends were 5 bases for V and 5 bases for J; bases not matched to a gene: 6. Looked up from germline, CDR1 is ENHRY and CDR2 is SYGVKD. This CDR3 has 14 residues. CDR3 residues: CAISPNAGGETQYF. The DNA for the CDR3 is TGTGCCATCAGTCCGAACGCGGGAGGGGAGACCCAGTACTTC.

The chain couples TRBV10-1 to TRBJ1-1, with 7 bases fitting TRBD1. CDR1 is WNHNN, CDR2 SYGVQD, per germline (reference sequence). Trimming removed 10 bases from V and 0 bases from J; junction bases left unmatched: 5. This CDR3 region has 13 residues. CDR3 sequence reads: CATSGQVNTEAFF. In DNA, the CDR3 is TGCGCCACGAGCGGACAGGTGAACACTGAAGCTTTCTTT.

The gene calls are TRBV28 and TRBJ1-1; D may be TRBD1 (6 bases). Between the trimmed V and J ends, which lost 2 bases and 11 bases, there was a span of 12 bases. The CDR3 is 12 residues long. Germline V gives CDR1 MDHEN, CDR2 SYDVKM. In DNA, the CDR3 is TGTGCCAGCAGTTTAGGAACAGGGCACGCTTTCTTT. It encodes CASSLGTGHAFF.

In this sample, this clone turned up once. This chain uses TRBV10-2 with TRBJ1-3; D remains unclear. In germline, CDR1 is WSHSY, CDR2 SAAADI. V gave up 6 bases and J gave up 0 bases, with 12 bases separating them. This CDR3 is 15 amino acids long. The CDR3 DNA is TGCGCCAGCAGGACCTATTCAGACTCTGGAAACACCATATATTTT. It codes for CASRTYSDSGNTIYF.